A single T cell receptor (beta chain) is shown here with its context. This clonotype came up a few times. No antigen is known for it. Qualities for individual bases were not recorded, and no much larger clone is one base off. The sample is drawn from a study of type 1 regulatory T cells (dated by TCRdb to about 2021). About the full investigation: The study characterized an in vitro protocol that generated a Tr1-enriched, alloantigen-specific CD4 T cell product named T-allo10. T-allo10 was being evaluated clinically in patients with hematological malignancies who were receiving allogeneic hematopoietic stem cell transplantation.

Overall study results and their limits: Tr1 cells showed a more restricted TCR repertoire than non-Tr1 cells, which the study interpreted as alloantigen-induced clonal expansion.

Sequenced using an Illumina MiSeq. TCRdb took the public reads, trimmed them with fastp at Q25, ran MiXCR for clone calling and kept in-frame beta chains. Each entry is one CDR3 protein sequence, shown with its most common DNA and genes. A total of 60,000 to 75,000 distinct CDR3 sequences appear in this sample, less than 25% of them only once. Roughly 8.3% of the sample rests with the top ten. The germline V end is reduced by 0 bases and the J end by 8 bases; junction bases left unmatched: 12. The germline V gene specifies SGDLS as CDR1 and YYNGEE as CDR2. Its CDR3 holds 17 amino acids, cysteine through phenylalanine. Only the CDR3 DNA stays, 51 bases, in frame from base 1.

Source material: cultured type 1 regulatory T (Tr1) cells, either the whole culture or a sorted fraction (not recorded which). In the paper's terms, the cell subset or site label means: type 1 regulatory T cells sorted from the T-allo10 product. The TCR sequence derives from a human donor in good health. The chain is assembled from TRBV9 and TRBJ2-1; TRBD2 aligns with 9 central bases. The CDR3 has the sequence CASSVDVSGSIGDEQFF. At the DNA level, the sequence is TGTGCCAGCAGCGTAGATGTTAGCGGGAGCATCGGGGATGAGCAGTTCTTC.